A single sample is the source of the 10 T cell receptor beta chains below, sequenced in a study of T-cell reconstitution after alpha-beta-depleted transplantation in children. This sample's TCRbeta library carried unique molecular identifier barcodes. One entry per CDR3 protein results from TCRdb running MiXCR on the PCR reads. The sample has approximately 240,000 distinct CDR3 sequences, approximately 9.9% seen once. The sequences come from PBMCs from the stem cell graft donor, collected from the stem cell graft. All receptors derive from a human donor who donated a stem cell graft to a child with SCID.

This clonotype was found many times. V gene TRBV20-1 combines with J gene TRBJ2-1; possibly TRBD2 for D (6 bases). Per the germline V gene, CDR1 is DFQATT and CDR2 is SNEGSKA (reference sequence). The V gene lost 4 bases and the J gene lost 12 bases, with 25 bases spanning the gap. This CDR3 comprises 15 residues. In DNA, the CDR3 is TGCAGTGCTACAGAATCCGGGAGAAAACAATTAAGGCAGTTCTTC. It translates to CSATESGRKQLRQFF.

With respect to this clonotype: A read error may be the cause here, since a much bigger clone is one base away. The chain links TRBV19 to TRBJ2-3; D is perhaps TRBD1 (5 bases). The closer fit of TRBJ1-5 to the DNA end suggests the J call may be wrong. This CDR3 has 15 residues. CDR1 and CDR2 from the germline V gene are LNHDA and SQIVND (reference sequence). The CDR3 coding sequence is TGTGCCAGTAGTATACCGGGACGGAGCACAGATACGCAGCATTTT. Translating it yields CASSIPGRSTDTQHF.

The V call is TRBV5-6, the J call TRBJ2-7; 10 bases are shared with TRBD1. V lost 2 bases, J lost 2 bases, and 7 bases stayed unmatched. Germline loops: CDR1 SGHDT, CDR2 YYEEEE. This CDR3 comprises 16 residues. The CDR3 DNA sequence: TGTGCCAGCAGCTTTGAGGGACAGGGGATCCCCTACGAGCAGTACTTC. It is translated as CASSFEGQGIPYEQYF.

This clonotype was seen a handful of times. The rearrangement links TRBV28 to TRBJ1-5; no reliable D call. CDR1 and CDR2 from the germline V gene are MDHEN and SYDVKM. Trimming left V 3 bases short and J 10 bases short, with 10 bases between. The CDR3 is 12 amino acids. Written as DNA, the CDR3 is TGTGCCAGCAGTTTTTACGGGCGACCCCAGCATTTT. Amino acids: CASSFYGRPQHF.

This clonotype appeared many times. The chain combines TRBV20-1 with TRBJ1-2; possible D gene TRBD1, 6 bases. The CDR3 spans 13 residues. Germline assignment: CDR1 DFQATT and CDR2 SNEGSKA (reference sequence). Trimming left V 6 bases short and J 0 bases short, with 11 bases between. CDR3 nucleotide sequence: TGCAGTGCAAAGGACAGAGCTAACTATGGCTACACCTTC. Protein sequence: CSAKDRANYGYTF.

This clonotype was observed at least ten times. V gene TRBV11-2 combines with J gene TRBJ2-3; 14 nucleotides agree with TRBD2. The CDR3 consists of 16 residues. CDR1 SGHAT and CDR2 FQNNGV come from the germline V gene. Trimming removed 5 bases from V and 5 bases from J; junction bases left unmatched: 6. The CDR3: CASSVTSGGAGDTQYF. CDR3 in DNA: TGTGCCAGCAGCGTGACTAGCGGGGGGGCAGGAGATACGCAGTATTTT.

This clonotype was counted at least ten times. This chain uses TRBV9 with TRBJ1-5; D is ambiguous. This CDR3 has 14 residues. Per the germline V gene, CDR1 is SGDLS and CDR2 is YYNGEE. Trimming pared 3 bases from V and 0 bases from J, leaving 7 bases between. The CDR3 DNA sequence: TGTGCCAGCAGCGCGTTCAATAGCAATCAGCCCCAGCATTTT. The encoded protein is CASSAFNSNQPQHF.

In this sample, this clonotype turned up many times. The V and J genes are TRBV7-9 and TRBJ2-1; 9 bases are shared with TRBD2. The CDR3 covers 16 residues. Germline loops: CDR1 SEHNR, CDR2 FQNEAQ (reference sequence). Trimming took 0 bases from V and 4 from J; bases not matched to a gene: 4. Here the CDR3 reads CASSLALAGTYNEQFF. As DNA, the CDR3 is TGTGCCAGCAGCTTAGCGCTAGCGGGGACTTACAATGAGCAGTTCTTC.

This clonotype was counted many times. The rearrangement links TRBV7-9 to TRBJ1-6; no firm D call. Deletions cut 4 bases from V and 6 bases from J, with 19 bases between. The CDR3 is made up of 17 amino acids. Germline V gives CDR1 SEHNR, CDR2 FQNEAQ (reference sequence). The DNA of the CDR3 is TGTGCCAGCAGCTCAACCCTGATATCACAAAGTAATTCACCCCTCCACTTT. Translation: CASSSTLISQSNSPLHF.

This clonotype was counted at least ten times. The chain employs TRBV6-5 and TRBJ2-2; a possible D gene is TRBD1 (6 bases). Deletions cut 4 bases from V and 0 bases from J, with 6 bases between. Germline values: CDR1 MNHEY, CDR2 SVGAGI. The CDR3 totals 14 residues. CDR3 DNA sequence: TGTGCCAGCAGTTGGGACACGAACACCGGGGAGCTGTTTTTT. As protein: CASSWDTNTGELFF.